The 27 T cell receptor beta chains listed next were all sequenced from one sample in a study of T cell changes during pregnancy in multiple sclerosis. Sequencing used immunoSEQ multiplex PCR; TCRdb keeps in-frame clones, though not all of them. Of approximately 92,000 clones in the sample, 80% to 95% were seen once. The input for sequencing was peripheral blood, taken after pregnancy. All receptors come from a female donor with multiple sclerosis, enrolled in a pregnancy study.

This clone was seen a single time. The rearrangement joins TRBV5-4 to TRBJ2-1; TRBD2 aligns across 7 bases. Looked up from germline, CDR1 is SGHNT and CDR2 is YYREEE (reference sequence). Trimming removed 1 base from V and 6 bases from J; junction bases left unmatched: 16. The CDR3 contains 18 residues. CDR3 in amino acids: CASSLKLNLAAPANEQFF. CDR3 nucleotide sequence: TGTGCCAGCAGCTTGAAATTAAATCTAGCGGCCCCTGCCAATGAGCAGTTCTTC.

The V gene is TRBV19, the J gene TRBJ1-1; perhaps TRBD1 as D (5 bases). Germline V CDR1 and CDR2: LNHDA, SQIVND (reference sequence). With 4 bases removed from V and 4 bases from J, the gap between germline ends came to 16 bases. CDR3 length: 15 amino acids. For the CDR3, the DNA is TGTGCCAGTAGTAGGCGGGCGGGGGGAAGCACTGAAGCTTTCTTT. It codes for CASSRRAGGSTEAFF.

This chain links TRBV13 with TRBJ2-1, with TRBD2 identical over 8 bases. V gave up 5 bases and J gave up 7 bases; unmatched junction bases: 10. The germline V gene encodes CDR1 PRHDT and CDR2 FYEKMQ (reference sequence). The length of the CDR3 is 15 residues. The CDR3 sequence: CASSPPRGGENEQFF. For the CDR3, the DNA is TGTGCCAGCAGCCCCCCCCGGGGGGGGGAGAATGAGCAGTTCTTC. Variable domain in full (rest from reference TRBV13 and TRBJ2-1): AAGVIQSPRHLIKEKRETATLKCYPIPRHDTVYWYQQGPGQDPQFLISFYEKMQSDKGSIPDRFSAQQFSDYHSELNMSSLELGDSALYFCASSPPRGGENEQFFGPGTRLTVL.

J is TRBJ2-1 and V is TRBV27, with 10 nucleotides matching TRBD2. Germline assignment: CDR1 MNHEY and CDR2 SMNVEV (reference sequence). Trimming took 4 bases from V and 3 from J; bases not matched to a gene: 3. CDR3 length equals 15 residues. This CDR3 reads CASSSLAGVYNEQFF. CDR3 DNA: TGTGCCAGCAGTTCCCTAGCGGGAGTCTACAATGAGCAGTTCTTC.

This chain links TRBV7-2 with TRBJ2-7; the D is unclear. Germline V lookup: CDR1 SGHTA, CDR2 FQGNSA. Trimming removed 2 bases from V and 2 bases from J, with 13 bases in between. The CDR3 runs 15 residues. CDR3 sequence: CASSLFGQPAYEQYF. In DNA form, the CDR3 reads TGTGCCAGCAGCTTATTTGGGCAACCCGCCTACGAGCAGTACTTC.

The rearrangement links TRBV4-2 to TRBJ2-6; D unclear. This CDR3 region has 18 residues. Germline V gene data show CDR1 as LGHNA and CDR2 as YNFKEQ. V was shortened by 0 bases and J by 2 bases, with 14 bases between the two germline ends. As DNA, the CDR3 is TGTGCCAGCAGCCAAGATGGGCCCTTAGTCGCTGGGGCCAACGTCCTGACTTTC. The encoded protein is CASSQDGPLVAGANVLTF.

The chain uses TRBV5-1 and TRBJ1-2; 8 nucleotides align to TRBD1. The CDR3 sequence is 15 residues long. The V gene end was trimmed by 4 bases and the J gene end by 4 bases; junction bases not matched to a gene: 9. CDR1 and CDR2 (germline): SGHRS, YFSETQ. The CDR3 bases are TGCGCCAGCAGCGTGGGACAGGCGGTCTTCTATGGCTACACCTTC. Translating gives CASSVGQAVFYGYTF.

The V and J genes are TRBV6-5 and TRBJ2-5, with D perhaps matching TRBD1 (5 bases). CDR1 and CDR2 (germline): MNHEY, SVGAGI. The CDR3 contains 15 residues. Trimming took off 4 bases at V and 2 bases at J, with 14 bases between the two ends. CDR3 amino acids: CASSFSQGGQETQYF. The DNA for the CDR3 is TGTGCCAGCAGTTTCTCCCAGGGTGGACAAGAGACCCAGTACTTC.

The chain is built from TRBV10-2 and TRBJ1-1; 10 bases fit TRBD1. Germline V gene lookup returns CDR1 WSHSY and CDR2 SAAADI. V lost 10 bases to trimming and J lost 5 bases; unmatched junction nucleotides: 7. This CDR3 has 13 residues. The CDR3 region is CATWDRGGTEAFF. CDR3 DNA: TGCGCCACCTGGGACAGGGGTGGGACTGAAGCTTTCTTT.

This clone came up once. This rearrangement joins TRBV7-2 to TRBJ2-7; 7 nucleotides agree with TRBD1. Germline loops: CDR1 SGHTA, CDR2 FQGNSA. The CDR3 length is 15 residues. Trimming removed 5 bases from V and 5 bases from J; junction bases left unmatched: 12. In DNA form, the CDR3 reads TGTGCCAGCAGCCTGGCCGACAGGGTAAGGGACGAGCAGTACTTC. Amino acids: CASSLADRVRDEQYF.

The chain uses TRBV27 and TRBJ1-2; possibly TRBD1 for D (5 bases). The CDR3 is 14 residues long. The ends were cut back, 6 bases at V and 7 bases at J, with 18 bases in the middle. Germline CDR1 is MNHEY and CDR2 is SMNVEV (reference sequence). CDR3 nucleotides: TGTGCCAGCAGCCCCCGCGGGACTGGAAGTGGCTACACCTTC. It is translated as CASSPRGTGSGYTF.

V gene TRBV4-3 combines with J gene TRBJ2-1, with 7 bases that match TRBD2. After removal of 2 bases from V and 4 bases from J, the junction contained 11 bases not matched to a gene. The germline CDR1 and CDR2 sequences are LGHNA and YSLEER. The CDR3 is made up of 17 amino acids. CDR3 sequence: CASSQLLARGRYNEQFF. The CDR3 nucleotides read TGCGCCAGCAGCCAACTACTAGCGAGAGGGCGGTACAATGAGCAGTTCTTC.

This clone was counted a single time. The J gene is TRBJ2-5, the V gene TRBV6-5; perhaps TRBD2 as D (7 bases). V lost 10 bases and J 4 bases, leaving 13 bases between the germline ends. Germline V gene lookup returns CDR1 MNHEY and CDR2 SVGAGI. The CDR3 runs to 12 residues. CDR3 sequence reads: CATWGGPETQYF. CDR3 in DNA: TGTGCCACCTGGGGGGGGCCAGAGACCCAGTACTTC.

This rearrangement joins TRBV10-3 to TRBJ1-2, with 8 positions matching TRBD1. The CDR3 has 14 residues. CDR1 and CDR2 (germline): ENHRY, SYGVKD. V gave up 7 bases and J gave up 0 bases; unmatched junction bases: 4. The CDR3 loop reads CAIKETGANYGYTF. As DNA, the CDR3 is TGTGCCATCAAAGAGACAGGGGCTAACTATGGCTACACCTTC.

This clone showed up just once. CDR3 DNA sequence: TGTGCCAGTAGTGACCACAGGGGTCCATTGGGCACTGAAGCTTTCTTT. Translated, it gives CASSDHRGPLGTEAFF. The rearrangement joins TRBV19 to TRBJ1-1; 7 bases agree with TRBD1. The germline CDR1 and CDR2 sequences are LNHDA and SQIVND (reference sequence). V dropped 5 bases and J dropped 4; count of bases not matched to a gene: 13. This CDR3 has 16 amino acids.

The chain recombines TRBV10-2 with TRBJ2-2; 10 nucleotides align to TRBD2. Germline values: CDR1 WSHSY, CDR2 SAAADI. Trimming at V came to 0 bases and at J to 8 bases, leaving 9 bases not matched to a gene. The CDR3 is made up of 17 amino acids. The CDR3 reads CASSESPLAGVAGELFF. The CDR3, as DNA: TGCGCCAGCAGTGAGTCGCCTCTAGCGGGAGTTGCTGGGGAGCTGTTTTTT.

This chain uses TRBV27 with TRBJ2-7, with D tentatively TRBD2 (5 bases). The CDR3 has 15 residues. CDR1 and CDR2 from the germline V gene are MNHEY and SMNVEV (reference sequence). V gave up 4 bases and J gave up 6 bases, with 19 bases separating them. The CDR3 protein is CASSSSGVAPREQYF. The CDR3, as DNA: TGTGCCAGCAGTTCTTCCGGGGTAGCCCCCCGCGAGCAGTACTTC.

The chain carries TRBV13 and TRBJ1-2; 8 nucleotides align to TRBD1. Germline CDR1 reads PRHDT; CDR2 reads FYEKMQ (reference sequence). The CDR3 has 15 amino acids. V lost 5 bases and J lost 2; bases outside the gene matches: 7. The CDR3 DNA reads TGTGCCAGCAGCGGGGAGACAGGGGCAAACTATGGCTACACCTTC. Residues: CASSGETGANYGYTF.

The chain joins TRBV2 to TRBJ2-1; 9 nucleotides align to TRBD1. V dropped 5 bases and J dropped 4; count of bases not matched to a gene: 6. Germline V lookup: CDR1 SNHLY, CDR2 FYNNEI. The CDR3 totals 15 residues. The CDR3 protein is CASSSGQGIYNEQFF. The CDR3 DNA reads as TGTGCCAGCAGTTCTGGACAGGGGATATACAATGAGCAGTTCTTC.

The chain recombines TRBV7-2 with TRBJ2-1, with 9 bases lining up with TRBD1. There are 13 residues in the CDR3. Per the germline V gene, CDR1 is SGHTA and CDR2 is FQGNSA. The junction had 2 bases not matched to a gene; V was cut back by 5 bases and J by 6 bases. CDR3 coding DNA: TGTGCCAGCAGCCGGGACAGGGTCAATGAGCAGTTCTTC. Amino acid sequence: CASSRDRVNEQFF.

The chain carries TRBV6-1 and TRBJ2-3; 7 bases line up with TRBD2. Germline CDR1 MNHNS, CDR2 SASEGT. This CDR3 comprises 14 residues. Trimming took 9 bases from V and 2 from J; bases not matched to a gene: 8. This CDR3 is CASAGVGLTDTQYF. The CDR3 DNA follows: TGTGCCAGTGCGGGGGTGGGGCTCACAGATACGCAGTATTTT.

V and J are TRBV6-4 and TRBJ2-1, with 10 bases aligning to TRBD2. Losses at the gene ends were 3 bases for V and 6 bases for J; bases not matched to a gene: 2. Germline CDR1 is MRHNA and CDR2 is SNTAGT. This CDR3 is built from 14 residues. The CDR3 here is CASSEAGGPNEQFF. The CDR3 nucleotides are TGTGCCAGCAGTGAAGCGGGAGGGCCCAATGAGCAGTTCTTC.

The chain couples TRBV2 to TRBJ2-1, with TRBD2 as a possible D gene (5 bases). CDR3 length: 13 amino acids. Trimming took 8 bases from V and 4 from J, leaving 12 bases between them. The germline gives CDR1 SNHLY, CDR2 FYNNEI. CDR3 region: CASGSQQYNEQFF. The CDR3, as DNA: TGTGCCAGCGGGAGTCAACAGTACAATGAGCAGTTCTTC.

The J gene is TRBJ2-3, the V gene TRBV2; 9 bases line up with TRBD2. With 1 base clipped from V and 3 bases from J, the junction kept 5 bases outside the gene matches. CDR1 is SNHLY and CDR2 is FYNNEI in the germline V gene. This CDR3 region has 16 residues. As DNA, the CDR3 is TGTGCCAGCAGTGAAGTGGCGACTAGCGGAACAGATACGCAGTATTTT. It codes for CASSEVATSGTDTQYF. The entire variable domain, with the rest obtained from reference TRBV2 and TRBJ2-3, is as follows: EPEVTQTPSHQVTQMGQEVILRCVPISNHLYFYWYRQILGQKVEFLVSFYNNEISEKSEIFDDQFSVERPDGSNFTLKIRSTKLEDSAMYFCASSEVATSGTDTQYFGPGTRLTVL.

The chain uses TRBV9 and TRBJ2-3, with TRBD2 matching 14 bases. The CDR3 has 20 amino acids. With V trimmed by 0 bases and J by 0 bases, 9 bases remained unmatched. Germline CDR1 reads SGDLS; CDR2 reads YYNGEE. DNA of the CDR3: TGTGCCAGCAGCGTAGGTGGGACTAGCGGGGGATACGAGAGCACAGATACGCAGTATTTT. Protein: CASSVGGTSGGYESTDTQYF.

The DNA of the CDR3 is TGTGCCAGCAGTGACTCGGGGACATCGAACACTGAAGCTTTCTTT. It is translated as CASSDSGTSNTEAFF. The chain couples TRBV6-4 to TRBJ1-1, with D perhaps TRBD1 (6 bases). The CDR3 covers 15 residues. V was shortened by 0 bases and J by 1 base, with 9 bases between the two germline ends. Germline CDR1 reads MRHNA; CDR2 reads SNTAGT.

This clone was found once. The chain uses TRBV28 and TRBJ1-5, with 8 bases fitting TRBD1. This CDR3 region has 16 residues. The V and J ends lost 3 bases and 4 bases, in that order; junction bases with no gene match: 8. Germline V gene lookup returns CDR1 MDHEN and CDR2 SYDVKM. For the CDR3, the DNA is TGTGCCAGCAGTTTTTACAGGGGGGTGTATAATCAGCCCCAGCATTTT. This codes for CASSFYRGVYNQPQHF.